A selection of T cell receptor beta chains follows, all from one sample in a study of blood T cell repertoires in COVID-19. Clones were read by immunoSEQ multiplex PCR, and TCRdb kept only the in-frame ones, dropping some. The repertoire consists of around 200,000 clones, with about 90% occurring once and the leading ten covering around 20%. The sample comprised peripheral blood. The source is a man in his 70s with active or convalescent COVID-19. CDR3s include the opening cysteine and the closing phenylalanine or tryptophan. A D gene is named only where the DNA matches it firmly. Clone size, where shown, is once, few, many, or a class for clones that have expanded.

v_gene	len	abundance	j_gene	d_gene	CDR3nt	CDR3aa
TRBV24-1	15	NA	TRBJ2-2	TRBD1	TGTGCCACCAGTAAAGACAGGGGTAACACCGGGGAGCTGTTTTTT	CATSKDRGNTGELFF
TRBV7-2	14	NA	TRBJ1-2	TRBD1	TGTGCCAGCAGCCCAGGGACAGACGGAGGGGGCTACACCTTC	CASSPGTDGGGYTF
TRBV3-1/TRBV3-2	16	NA	TRBJ1-2	TRBD1	TGTGCCAGCAGCGGGGACAGGGAAAGTCATGCTTATGGCTACACCTTC	CASSGDRESHAYGYTF
TRBV28	18	NA	TRBJ2-2	TRBD1	TGTGCCAGCAGTCCCTTCCGGGGGGACAGGGGGCTGACCGGGGAGCTGTTTTTT	CASSPFRGDRGLTGELFF
TRBV19	15	once	TRBJ2-7	NA	TGTGCCAGTAGTTTCCCGGGACACCCCCGCGGCGAGCAGTACTTC	CASSFPGHPRGEQYF
TRBV9	15	NA	TRBJ1-2	NA	TGTGCCAGCAGCAACCCCGAGACAGCTAACTATGGCTACACCTTC	CASSNPETANYGYTF
TRBV6-2/TRBV6-3	16	NA	TRBJ2-3	TRBD2	TGTGCCAGCAGTTACTCCCTAGCGGGCGGGACAGATACGCAGTATTTT	CASSYSLAGGTDTQYF
TRBV9	14	once	TRBJ2-7	TRBD1	TGTGCCAGCAGCGTAGGACAGGGCCATTACGAGCAGTACTTC	CASSVGQGHYEQYF
TRBV5-1	14	NA	TRBJ1-1	NA	TGCGCCAGCAGCTCGGTAGGGGTATCCACTGAAGCTTTCTTT	CASSSVGVSTEAFF
TRBV24-1	16	once	TRBJ2-3	TRBD2	TGTGCCACCAGTGACGGACTAGCGGGAAGCACAGATACGCAGTATTTT	CATSDGLAGSTDTQYF
TRBV5-4	14	NA	TRBJ2-7	TRBD1	TGTGCCAGCAGCTCGGGACAGGGGTATGAGGAGCAGTACTTC	CASSSGQGYEEQYF
TRBV14	18	NA	TRBJ2-7	TRBD2	TGTGCCAGCAGCCTTACCCCATTACTAGCGGCAAGCTCCTACGAGCAGTACTTC	CASSLTPLLAASSYEQYF
TRBV2	14	NA	TRBJ1-2	NA	TGTGCCAGCAGCCAGAGAGGGGGGGCGGAAGGCTACACCTTC	CASSQRGGAEGYTF
TRBV6-1	15	NA	TRBJ2-7	TRBD2	TGTGCCAGCAGTGAAGGGACTAGTTTAATCTACGAGCAGTACTTC	CASSEGTSLIYEQYF
TRBV5-1	13	NA	TRBJ2-7	NA	TGCGCCAGCAGCCGGAGCGGCCCCTACGAGCAGTACTTC	CASSRSGPYEQYF
TRBV30	14	NA	TRBJ2-2	NA	TGTGCCTGGAGCTCCGGGACTTCGACCGGGGAGCTGTTTTTT	CAWSSGTSTGELFF
TRBV5-4	14	NA	TRBJ1-1	NA	TGTGCCAGCAGCCGGCGTTGGGGGGGGACTGAAGCTTTCTTT	CASSRRWGGTEAFF
TRBV6-2/TRBV6-3	16	NA	TRBJ2-1	NA	TGTGCCAGCAGTTCCCACCTAAGCGCCTCCTACAATGAGCAGTTCTTC	CASSSHLSASYNEQFF
TRBV6-5	14	NA	TRBJ2-5	TRBD2	TGTGCCAGCAGTATTAGCGGCGGGGGGGAGACCCAGTACTTC	CASSISGGGETQYF
TRBV30	18	once	TRBJ2-3	TRBD2	TGTGCCTGGAGTTGGGTGAGACTAGCGGGGGGGAGCACAGATACGCAGTATTTT	CAWSWVRLAGGSTDTQYF
TRBV7-8	18	NA	TRBJ2-3	TRBD2	TGTGCCAGCAGCTTAAGTACCCTTATTAGCGGGGGGGCAGATACGCAGTATTTT	CASSLSTLISGGADTQYF
TRBV7-9	13	NA	TRBJ2-7	NA	TGTGCCAGCAGCTTTGGGGAGAACTACGAGCAGTACTTC	CASSFGENYEQYF
TRBV29-1	15	few	TRBJ2-5	NA	TGCAGCGTGAAGGGTGGTAGCGGAGATCAAGAGACCCAGTACTTC	CSVKGGSGDQETQYF
TRBV18	15	NA	TRBJ2-1	NA	TGTGCCAGCTCACCACTTCCAGGGACTTACAATGAGCAGTTCTTC	CASSPLPGTYNEQFF
TRBV6-5	14	once	TRBJ1-5	NA	TGTGCCAGCAGACACAGACATAACAATCAGCCCCAGCATTTT	CASRHRHNNQPQHF
TRBV29-1	13	NA	TRBJ1-2	TRBD1	TGCAGCGTTAACCGGGACAGGTCTTATGGCTACACCTTC	CSVNRDRSYGYTF
TRBV4-3	16	NA	TRBJ2-1	TRBD1	TGCGCCAGCAGCCAAGATGTCCGGACAGGGTGGGGTGAGCAGTTCTTC	CASSQDVRTGWGEQFF
TRBV9	16	NA	TRBJ2-2	TRBD2	TGTGCCAGCAGCGAGGGTACTAGCGCGAACACCGGGGAGCTGTTTTTT	CASSEGTSANTGELFF
TRBV7-8	16	NA	TRBJ2-1	TRBD2	TGTGCCAGCTCCCTGGGGGGGAGAACTTCCTACAATGAGCAGTTCTTC	CASSLGGRTSYNEQFF
TRBV27	13	many	TRBJ1-2	NA	TGTGCCAGCAGTTTGGTCCCGGGCTATGGCTACACCTTC	CASSLVPGYGYTF
TRBV7-2	14	NA	TRBJ2-1	NA	TGTGCCAGCAGCATGACACCGATGGGCCATGAGCAGTTCTTC	CASSMTPMGHEQFF
TRBV11-2	14	NA	TRBJ1-1	NA	TGTGCCAGCAGCTTCGGCAGGATGAACACTGAAGCTTTCTTT	CASSFGRMNTEAFF
TRBV11-3	12	NA	TRBJ2-1	NA	TGTGCCAGCAGCTTAGGGGGGGATGAGCAGTTCTTC	CASSLGGDEQFF
TRBV19	14	NA	TRBJ1-1	NA	TGTGCCAGTAGTATTCTGGACAGAGAAAACTGGGCTTTCTTT	CASSILDRENWAFF
TRBV18	19	NA	TRBJ1-4	NA	TGTGCCAGCTCACCAGCAGGCTTGTCTATCTTCTTGGAGGATGAAAAACTGTTTTTT	CASSPAGLSIFLEDEKLFF
TRBV5-5	15	NA	TRBJ1-6	NA	TGTGCCAGCAGCTTGGTACAATCCTATAATTCACCCCTCCACTTT	CASSLVQSYNSPLHF
TRBV3-1/TRBV3-2	13	NA	TRBJ2-4	NA	TGTGCCAGCAGACCTTCGACAGAGAGCATTCAGTACTTC	CASRPSTESIQYF
TRBV29-1	16	NA	TRBJ2-1	NA	TGCAGCGTTGAAGATCCCACCCGTATGCGGAACAATGAGCAGTTCTTC	CSVEDPTRMRNNEQFF
TRBV2	15	once	TRBJ1-2	TRBD1	TGTGCCAGCTCGCAACAGGGACAGGGGCTGGATGGCTACACCTTC	CASSQQGQGLDGYTF
TRBV19	11	NA	TRBJ1-2	NA	TGTGCCAGTAGCACCAGCTATGGCTACACCTTC	CASSTSYGYTF
TRBV14	14	NA	TRBJ2-7	NA	TGTGCCAGCAGCCGGGGGAGGCCCTCCTACGAGCAGTACTTC	CASSRGRPSYEQYF
TRBV6-1	16	NA	TRBJ1-1	NA	TGTGCCAGCAGTGTAGGAGGGGCTAGGGTGAACACTGAAGCTTTCTTT	CASSVGGARVNTEAFF
TRBV5-1	13	once	TRBJ1-2	TRBD1	TGCGCCAGCAGCAGGGGACAGGGTGATGGCTACACCTTC	CASSRGQGDGYTF
TRBV14	16	NA	TRBJ2-3	TRBD2	TGTGCCAGCAGCCGCAGACTAGCGGGAGTTACAGATACGCAGTATTTT	CASSRRLAGVTDTQYF
TRBV19	14	NA	TRBJ2-3	NA	TGTGCCAGTAGTATAGATCGGCCGGGGGATACGCAGTATTTT	CASSIDRPGDTQYF
TRBV3-1/TRBV3-2	13	NA	TRBJ1-1	NA	TGTGCCAGCAGCCGTGATCTAAACACTGAAGCTTTCTTT	CASSRDLNTEAFF
TRBV27	15	NA	TRBJ1-5	NA	TGTGCCAGCAGTTTACAGGGCACGAGCAATCAGCCCCAGCATTTT	CASSLQGTSNQPQHF
TRBV5-1	17	NA	TRBJ1-1	TRBD1	TGCGCCAGCAGCTTGATCGGACAGGGGGCGCAGGGCACTGAAGCTTTCTTT	CASSLIGQGAQGTEAFF
TRBV7-9	16	NA	TRBJ2-7	NA	TGTGCCAGCAGCTTAGGTACAGCCGGGATCCTCTACGAGCAGTACTTC	CASSLGTAGILYEQYF
TRBV11-2	13	NA	TRBJ2-1	NA	TGTGCCAGCAGCTTAGGGCCCCTGGATGAGCAGTTCTTC	CASSLGPLDEQFF
TRBV11-2	13	NA	TRBJ2-1	TRBD2	TGTGCCAGCAGCCTCCTAGCGGGAGGAGAGCAGTTCTTC	CASSLLAGGEQFF
TRBV27	15	NA	TRBJ2-7	TRBD2	TGTGCCAGCAGTTCCCCCGGGACTAGCTCCTACGAGCAGTACTTC	CASSSPGTSSYEQYF
TRBV30	15	NA	TRBJ1-5	TRBD1	TGTGCCTGGAAGGGACAGGATTGGGGCAATCAGCCCCAGCATTTT	CAWKGQDWGNQPQHF